This is a list of T cell receptor beta chains from one sample in a study of CD8 T cells in Susac syndrome. Each CDR3 protein gets one entry after TCRdb re-called the immunoSEQ multiplex PCR reads with MiXCR. The table includes about 210,000 distinct CDR3 sequences, approximately 94% detected once. Sequencing was performed on CD4+ T cells from PBMCs. Receptors were obtained from a human donor in good health. CDR3s include the opening cysteine and the closing phenylalanine or tryptophan. D genes are given only for firm matches. Clone size, where shown, is once, few, many, or a class for clones that have expanded.

J: TRBJ2-5; V: TRBV7-2; D: NA; length: 15; size: NA; CDR3: CASSLGAKGQETQYF; DNA: TGTGCCAGCAGCTTAGGGGCAAAAGGGCAAGAGACCCAGTACTTC
J: TRBJ1-3; V: TRBV28; D: NA; length: 16; size: NA; CDR3: CASSPARGGSGNTIYF; DNA: TGTGCCAGCAGTCCGGCCCGGGGGGGCTCTGGAAACACCATATATTTT
J: TRBJ1-5; V: TRBV5-6; D: TRBD1; length: 16; size: once; CDR3: CASSYGQGFSNQPQHF; DNA: TGTGCCAGCAGCTACGGACAGGGTTTTAGCAATCAGCCCCAGCATTTT
J: TRBJ1-5; V: TRBV29-1; D: TRBD1; length: 14; size: NA; CDR3: CSVRDRANNQPQHF; DNA: TGCAGCGTCCGGGACAGAGCAAACAATCAGCCCCAGCATTTT
J: TRBJ2-1; V: TRBV7-9; D: NA; length: 14; size: few; CDR3: CASSLEQVYNEQFF; DNA: TGTGCCAGCAGCTTAGAACAGGTTTACAATGAGCAGTTCTTC
J: TRBJ2-5; V: TRBV6-6; D: TRBD2; length: 16; size: once; CDR3: CASSSPSSGGRKTQYF; DNA: TGTGCCAGCAGTTCCCCTAGTAGCGGGGGTCGAAAGACCCAGTACTTC
J: TRBJ2-5; V: TRBV28; D: NA; length: 14; size: NA; CDR3: CASSFAGVVETQYF; DNA: TGTGCCAGCAGTTTTGCCGGGGTTGTCGAGACCCAGTACTTC
J: TRBJ2-1; V: TRBV29-1; D: NA; length: 12; size: NA; CDR3: CSVGQGGGEQFF; DNA: TGCAGCGTTGGCCAGGGGGGAGGTGAGCAGTTCTTC
J: TRBJ1-5; V: TRBV29-1; D: NA; length: 13; size: NA; CDR3: CSVGWAADQPQHF; DNA: TGCAGCGTTGGGTGGGCAGCTGATCAGCCCCAGCATTTT
J: TRBJ2-7; V: TRBV7-2; D: TRBD2; length: 17; size: NA; CDR3: CASSFETSGRPSFEQYF; DNA: TGTGCCAGCAGCTTCGAGACTAGCGGGAGGCCCTCCTTCGAGCAGTACTTC
J: TRBJ2-2; V: TRBV7-2; D: NA; length: 15; size: NA; CDR3: CASLYQPPNTGELFF; DNA: TGTGCCAGCCTTTACCAGCCCCCCAACACCGGGGAGCTGTTTTTT
J: TRBJ2-6; V: TRBV25-1; D: NA; length: 12; size: NA; CDR3: CASSAGANVLTF; DNA: TGTGCCAGCAGTGCTGGGGCCAACGTCCTGACTTTC
J: TRBJ2-7; V: TRBV29-1; D: TRBD1; length: 13; size: NA; CDR3: CSVTGQGGDEQYF; DNA: TGCAGCGTCACCGGACAGGGGGGGGACGAGCAGTACTTC
J: TRBJ2-7; V: TRBV11-2; D: NA; length: 13; size: NA; CDR3: CASSEGRGYEQYF; DNA: TGTGCCAGCAGCGAAGGTCGGGGTTACGAGCAGTACTTC
J: TRBJ2-2; V: TRBV7-2; D: TRBD1; length: 15; size: NA; CDR3: CASSRGQFYTGELFF; DNA: TGTGCCAGCAGCAGGGGACAGTTTTACACCGGGGAGCTGTTTTTT
J: TRBJ1-2; V: TRBV28; D: NA; length: 14; size: NA; CDR3: CASSFGGFRYGYTF; DNA: TGTGCCAGCAGTTTCGGAGGGTTTCGGTATGGCTACACCTTC
J: TRBJ1-5; V: TRBV11-3; D: NA; length: 12; size: NA; CDR3: CASDRSNQPQHF; DNA: TGTGCCAGCGACAGGTCCAATCAGCCCCAGCATTTT
J: TRBJ2-5; V: TRBV2; D: NA; length: 14; size: NA; CDR3: CASSDIQGRGTQYF; DNA: TGTGCCAGCAGCGATATACAGGGCAGGGGGACCCAGTACTTC
J: TRBJ2-7; V: TRBV7-8; D: TRBD1; length: 12; size: NA; CDR3: CASSDRGYEQYF; DNA: TGTGCCAGCAGCGACAGGGGGTACGAGCAGTACTTC
J: TRBJ2-7; V: TRBV29-1; D: TRBD1; length: 13; size: once; CDR3: CSVEERGLNEQYF; DNA: TGCAGCGTTGAGGAGAGGGGGCTCAACGAGCAGTACTTC
J: TRBJ1-2; V: TRBV20-1; D: TRBD1; length: 12; size: NA; CDR3: CSATDRGIGYTF; DNA: TGCAGTGCTACAGACAGGGGGATCGGCTACACCTTC
J: TRBJ1-3; V: TRBV12-3/TRBV12-4; D: TRBD1; length: 18; size: NA; CDR3: CASRPGQVQPLSGNTIYF; DNA: TGTGCCAGCAGACCCGGACAGGTTCAACCACTCTCTGGAAACACCATATATTTT
J: TRBJ1-1; V: TRBV7-9; D: TRBD1; length: 15; size: NA; CDR3: CASSPIQGMFTEAFF; DNA: TGTGCCAGCAGCCCAATACAGGGGATGTTCACTGAAGCTTTCTTT
J: TRBJ1-5; V: TRBV30; D: NA; length: 13; size: NA; CDR3: CAWSAGGDQPQHF; DNA: TGTGCCTGGAGTGCGGGGGGCGATCAGCCCCAGCATTTT
J: TRBJ1-1; V: TRBV29-1; D: NA; length: 11; size: once; CDR3: CSVERETEAFF; DNA: TGCAGCGTTGAACGGGAAACTGAAGCTTTCTTT
J: TRBJ1-5; V: TRBV21-1; D: NA; length: 18; size: NA; CDR3: CASSKVSDRGGSNQPQHF; DNA: TGTGCCAGCAGCAAAGTCTCAGACAGGGGAGGAAGCAATCAGCCCCAGCATTTT
J: TRBJ1-2; V: TRBV28; D: TRBD1; length: 13; size: NA; CDR3: CASSGQGGYGYTF; DNA: TGTGCCAGCAGTGGACAGGGAGGCTATGGCTACACCTTC
J: TRBJ2-7; V: TRBV9; D: NA; length: 15; size: once; CDR3: CASSVSQGLKYEQYF; DNA: TGTGCCAGCAGCGTGTCTCAGGGATTGAAGTACGAGCAGTACTTC
J: TRBJ2-3; V: TRBV11-2; D: NA; length: 15; size: NA; CDR3: CASSVDSTSQGTQYF; DNA: TGTGCCAGCAGCGTAGACAGTACCTCCCAAGGGACGCAGTATTTT